This passage covers 21 T cell receptor beta chains from one sample sequenced in a study of beta chain features in type 1 diabetes. Isolated RNA was reverse transcribed in full, so expressed TCRB transcripts were sequenced. Sequencing used immunoSEQ multiplex PCR; TCRdb keeps in-frame clones, though not all of them. The repertoire consists of 35,000 to 50,000 clones, with approximately 49% occurring once and the leading ten covering 0.2% to 0.3%. Input material: stem cell memory CD4+ T cells from blood. The receptors stem from a woman aged 25 to 39 in good health.

This clone has a handful of counts. The chain employs TRBV6-5 and TRBJ2-4; tentatively, D is TRBD1 (6 bases). The germline CDR1 and CDR2 sequences are MNHEY and SVGAGI. The CDR3 is 16 residues long. V was clipped by 0 bases and J by 7 bases, with 16 bases between them. The CDR3 nucleotides are TGTGCCAGCAGTTACTCGAGTACCAGGCAGGGGAACATTCAGTACTTC. Translation gives CASSYSSTRQGNIQYF.

This clone occurred a few times. The chain carries TRBV29-1 and TRBJ1-1; D unresolved. Germline CDR1 SQVTM, CDR2 ANQGSEA. With 4 bases removed from V and 4 bases from J, the gap between germline ends came to 16 bases. The CDR3 consists of 14 residues. CDR3 bases: TGCAGCGTTGCGGTGGAGCTGATCTTCACTGAAGCTTTCTTT. Encoded protein: CSVAVELIFTEAFF.

This chain uses TRBV7-9 with TRBJ2-7, with D perhaps matching TRBD1 (5 bases). CDR1 and CDR2 (germline): SEHNR, FQNEAQ (reference sequence). This CDR3 spans 14 amino acids. Trimming shortened V by 1 base and J by 0 bases, and 7 bases separated the two germline ends. The CDR3 reads CASSLGGDSYEQYF. CDR3 nucleotides: TGTGCCAGCAGCTTAGGGGGCGACTCCTACGAGCAGTACTTC.

V and J are TRBV18 and TRBJ2-5, with 8 positions matching TRBD2. Germline V lookup: CDR1 KGHSH, CDR2 LQKENI. The CDR3 is 15 amino acids. The trim removed 2 bases at V and 4 bases at J, leaving 6 bases unmatched. CDR3 residues: CASSPVSGTGETQYF. The CDR3 bases are TGTGCCAGCTCACCAGTTAGCGGGACGGGAGAGACCCAGTACTTC. Full variable domain (rest looked up from reference TRBV18 and TRBJ2-5): NAGVMQNPRHLVRRRGQEARLRCSPMKGHSHVYWYRQLPEEGLKFMVYLQKENIIDESGMPKERFSAEFPKEGPSILRIQQVVRGDSAAYFCASSPVSGTGETQYFGPGTRLLVL.

This clone turned up a few times. J is TRBJ2-1 and V is TRBV4-2; weak D call: TRBD2 (6 bases). The CDR3 contains 14 residues. Germline CDR1 is LGHNA and CDR2 is YNFKEQ. Trimming removed 0 bases at V and 4 bases at J, with 7 bases between. The CDR3 DNA sequence: TGTGCCAGCAGCCAAGATCGGGGGTACAATGAGCAGTTCTTC. The encoded protein is CASSQDRGYNEQFF.

The CDR3 spells CASSVGRTSGMYNEQFF. CDR3 sequence (DNA): TGTGCCAGCAGTGTAGGTCGGACTAGCGGGATGTACAATGAGCAGTTCTTC. The V and J genes are TRBV2 and TRBJ2-1; the match to TRBD2 covers 12 bases. This CDR3 is built from 17 residues. Trimming cost V 4 bases and J 4 bases; bases outside gene matches: 8. Germline V gene data show CDR1 as SNHLY and CDR2 as FYNNEI.

The chain has TRBV7-8 and TRBJ2-1, with TRBD1 identical over 8 bases. The CDR3 is made up of 16 amino acids. The V gene's germline CDR1 is SGHVS and CDR2 FQNEAQ. J lost 6 bases, V lost 1 base, and 8 bases had no gene match. CDR3 sequence: CASSLGARGLANEQFF. CDR3 coding DNA: TGTGCCAGCAGCTTAGGGGCCAGGGGGCTTGCCAATGAGCAGTTCTTC.

This clone was found a few times. The chain is built from TRBV9 and TRBJ1-2, with 7 bases that match TRBD1. The CDR3 is made up of 14 amino acids. Losses at the gene ends were 3 bases for V and 7 bases for J; bases not matched to a gene: 9. Germline CDR1 and CDR2: SGDLS and YYNGEE. CDR3 bases: TGTGCCAGCAGCGCTGGACAGGAGTTACGTGGCTACACCTTC. Translating it yields CASSAGQELRGYTF.

This clone appeared a few times. V is TRBV7-2 and J is TRBJ1-5; perhaps TRBD1 as D (5 bases). CDR3 length: 14 residues. In germline, CDR1 is SGHTA, CDR2 FQGNSA. V lost 2 bases and J 3 bases, leaving 8 bases between the germline ends. The CDR3 nucleotides are TGTGCCAGCAGCTTAACAGGCTTCAATCAGCCCCAGCATTTT. This codes for CASSLTGFNQPQHF.

J is TRBJ2-5 and V is TRBV5-4; 9 nucleotides match TRBD2. This CDR3 has 17 residues. Germline CDR1 and CDR2: SGHNT and YYREEE (reference sequence). V gave up 2 bases and J gave up 1 base; unmatched junction bases: 9. The CDR3 region is CASSLSAGGGFQETQYF. As DNA, the CDR3 is TGTGCCAGCAGCTTAAGCGCGGGAGGGGGCTTCCAAGAGACCCAGTACTTC.

The chain is built from TRBV18 and TRBJ1-1; 7 bases align to TRBD1. The length of the CDR3 is 14 residues. CDR1 is KGHSH and CDR2 is LQKENI in the germline V gene. V was clipped by 8 bases and J by 1 base; unmatched bases: 7. The CDR3 spells CASLEGGSNTEAFF. DNA for the CDR3: TGTGCCAGCCTTGAAGGGGGCTCGAACACTGAAGCTTTCTTT.

This clone has a handful of counts. The gene calls are TRBV18 and TRBJ2-3; TRBD2 aligns across 10 bases. CDR3 length: 15 residues. Germline CDR1 is KGHSH and CDR2 is LQKENI. V was pared by 3 bases and J by 1 base, with 1 base of the junction left unmatched. CDR3 sequence reads: CASSPGLAGTDTQYF. The CDR3 coding sequence is TGTGCCAGCTCACCCGGACTAGCGGGCACAGATACGCAGTATTTT.

In its sample, this clone was seen a few times. V is TRBV28 and J is TRBJ1-2; TRBD1 might be the D (6 bases). Germline V gives CDR1 MDHEN, CDR2 SYDVKM. The length of the CDR3 is 14 residues. Trimming removed 4 bases from V and 8 bases from J, with 17 bases in between. The CDR3, as DNA: TGTGCCAGCAGTTGGGGAACAGGGACCCAGGGCTACACCTTC. This translates into CASSWGTGTQGYTF.

This clone was seen only a few times. The chain employs TRBV5-1 and TRBJ2-1; 16 bases line up with TRBD2. Germline trimming cut 0 bases from V and 1 base from J; bases unmatched to any gene: 4. The CDR3 sequence is 19 residues long. The germline gives CDR1 SGHRS, CDR2 YFSETQ. CDR3 nucleotides: TGCGCCAGCAGCTTGGATGTGGGACTAGCGGGAGGGTCCTACAATGAGCAGTTCTTC. Protein product: CASSLDVGLAGGSYNEQFF.

This clone was counted a single time. The chain joins TRBV19 to TRBJ2-2, with 7 positions matching TRBD1. Trimming took 4 bases from V and 5 from J; bases not matched to a gene: 4. The CDR3 runs 14 residues. Looked up from germline, CDR1 is LNHDA and CDR2 is SQIVND (reference sequence). CDR3 nucleotides: TGTGCCAGTAGTACCCACAGGGGAACCGGGGAGCTGTTTTTT. This encodes CASSTHRGTGELFF. Full variable domain (missing parts from reference TRBV19 and TRBJ2-2): DGGITQSPKYLFRKEGQNVTLSCEQNLNHDAMYWYRQDPGQGLRLIYYSQIVNDFQKGDIAEGYSVSREKKESFPLTVTSAQKNPTAFYLCASSTHRGTGELFFGEGSRLTVL.

This clone is a singleton in its sample. The J gene is TRBJ2-1, the V gene TRBV7-2; D unclear. Looked up from germline, CDR1 is SGHTA and CDR2 is FQGNSA. The CDR3 is 14 residues long. V dropped 5 bases and J dropped 5 bases, with 13 bases sitting between them. CDR3 DNA sequence: TGTGCCAGCAGCCCTCTAGGCCCGCACAATGAGCAGTTCTTC. Protein product: CASSPLGPHNEQFF.

The V and J genes are TRBV5-1 and TRBJ2-1; 7 bases are a match to TRBD1. Trimming removed 3 bases from V and 7 bases from J; junction bases left unmatched: 1. Germline-derived CDR1 and CDR2 are SGHRS and YFSETQ. This CDR3 is 12 amino acids long. The CDR3 spells CASSSQGNEQFF. CDR3 bases: TGCGCCAGCAGCTCACAGGGGAATGAGCAGTTCTTC.

This clone was counted a few times. The rearrangement joins TRBV20-1 to TRBJ2-2; D ambiguous. V was trimmed by 6 bases and J by 7 bases, leaving 9 bases between them. Germline V CDR1 and CDR2: DFQATT, SNEGSKA (reference sequence). CDR3 length: 11 residues. CDR3 loop: CSAKYSGELFF. CDR3 DNA sequence: TGCAGTGCCAAGTATAGCGGGGAGCTGTTTTTT.

The chain uses TRBV11-2 and TRBJ1-2, with TRBD1 as a possible D gene (5 bases). The V gene's germline CDR1 is SGHAT and CDR2 FQNNGV. The CDR3 is made up of 13 amino acids. Trimming pared 2 bases from V and 8 bases from J, leaving 12 bases between. This CDR3 is CASSLKGAGGYTF. CDR3 in DNA: TGTGCCAGCAGCTTAAAAGGGGCGGGGGGCTACACCTTC.

This sequence joins TRBV7-2 and TRBJ2-3; 10 bases line up with TRBD2. Looked up from germline, CDR1 is SGHTA and CDR2 is FQGNSA. After removal of 1 base from V and 3 bases from J, the junction contained 13 bases not matched to a gene. The CDR3 is 19 amino acids. The CDR3 sequence: CASSLVPSGSRHWTDTQYF. For the CDR3, the DNA is TGTGCCAGCAGCTTAGTTCCTAGCGGGAGTAGACATTGGACAGATACGCAGTATTTT.

This clone was seen more than once but under ten times. The chain combines TRBV4-2 with TRBJ2-3; 13 bases align to TRBD2. This CDR3 has 17 amino acids. Trimming removed 0 bases from V and 4 bases from J; junction bases left unmatched: 4. From germline, CDR1 is LGHNA and CDR2 YNFKEQ. The CDR3 here is CASSQDGTSGISDTQYF. CDR3 DNA: TGTGCCAGCAGCCAAGATGGGACTAGCGGGATCTCAGATACGCAGTATTTT.